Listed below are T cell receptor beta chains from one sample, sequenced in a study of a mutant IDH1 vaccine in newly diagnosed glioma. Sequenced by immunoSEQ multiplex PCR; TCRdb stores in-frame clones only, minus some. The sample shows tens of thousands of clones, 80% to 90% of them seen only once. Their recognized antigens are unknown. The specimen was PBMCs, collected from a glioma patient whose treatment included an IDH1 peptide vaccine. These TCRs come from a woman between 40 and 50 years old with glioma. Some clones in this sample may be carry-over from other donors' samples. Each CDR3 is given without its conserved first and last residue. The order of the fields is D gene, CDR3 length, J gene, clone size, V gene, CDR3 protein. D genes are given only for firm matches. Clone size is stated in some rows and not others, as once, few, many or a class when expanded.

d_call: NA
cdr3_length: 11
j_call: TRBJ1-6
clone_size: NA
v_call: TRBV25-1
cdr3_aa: AVKGDLDSPLH

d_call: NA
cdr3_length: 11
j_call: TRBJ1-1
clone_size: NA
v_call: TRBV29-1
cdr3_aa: SVLDGLNTEAF

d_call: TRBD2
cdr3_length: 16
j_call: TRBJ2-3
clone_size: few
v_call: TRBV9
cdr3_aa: ASSSNPLSGGMTDTQY

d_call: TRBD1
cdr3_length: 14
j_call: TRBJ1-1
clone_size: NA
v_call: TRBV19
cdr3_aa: ASSAGQGIANTEAF

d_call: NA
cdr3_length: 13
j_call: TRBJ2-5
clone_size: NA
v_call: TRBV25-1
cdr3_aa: ASSELRGDGETQY

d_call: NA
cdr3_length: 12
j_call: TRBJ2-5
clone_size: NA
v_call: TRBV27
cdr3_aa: ASSLRKAGETQY

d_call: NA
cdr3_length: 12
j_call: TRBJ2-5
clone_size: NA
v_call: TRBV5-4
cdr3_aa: ASSRGGAGETQY

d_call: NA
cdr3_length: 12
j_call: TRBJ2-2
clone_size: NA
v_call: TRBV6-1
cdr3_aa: ASKARTGTGELF

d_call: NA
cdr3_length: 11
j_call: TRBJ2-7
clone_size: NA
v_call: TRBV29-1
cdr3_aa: SAQARGFYEQY

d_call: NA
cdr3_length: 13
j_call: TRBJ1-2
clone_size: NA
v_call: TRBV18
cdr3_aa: ASSSRGEGNYGYT

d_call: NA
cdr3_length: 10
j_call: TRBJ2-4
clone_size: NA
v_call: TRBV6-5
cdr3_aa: ASRGGGTIQY

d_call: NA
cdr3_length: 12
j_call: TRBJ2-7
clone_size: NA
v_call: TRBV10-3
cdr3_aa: AISELQEAYEQY

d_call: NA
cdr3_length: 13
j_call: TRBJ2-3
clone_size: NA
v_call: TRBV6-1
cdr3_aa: ASSAQGGFLDTQY

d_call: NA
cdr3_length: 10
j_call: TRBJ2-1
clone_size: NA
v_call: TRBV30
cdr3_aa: AWGGFRDEQF

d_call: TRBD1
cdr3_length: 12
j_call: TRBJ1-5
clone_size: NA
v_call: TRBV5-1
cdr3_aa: ASSLGQGGQPQH

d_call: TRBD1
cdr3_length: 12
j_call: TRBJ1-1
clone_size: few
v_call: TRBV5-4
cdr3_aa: ASSLGTGVTEAF

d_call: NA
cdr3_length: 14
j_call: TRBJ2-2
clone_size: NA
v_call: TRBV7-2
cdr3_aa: ASSLVGRGNTGELF

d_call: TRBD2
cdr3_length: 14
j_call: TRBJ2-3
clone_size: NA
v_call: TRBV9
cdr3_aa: ASSVVTGGPTDTQY

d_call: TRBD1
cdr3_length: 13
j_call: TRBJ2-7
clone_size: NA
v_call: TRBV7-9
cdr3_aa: ASSYGTGITYEQY

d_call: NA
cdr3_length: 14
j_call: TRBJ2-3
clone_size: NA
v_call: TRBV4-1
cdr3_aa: ASSQALAPLTDTQY

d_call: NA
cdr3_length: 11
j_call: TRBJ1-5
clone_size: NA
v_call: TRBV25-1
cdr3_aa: ATSREGNQPQH

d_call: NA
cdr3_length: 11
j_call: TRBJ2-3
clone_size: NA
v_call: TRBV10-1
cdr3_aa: ASSEQRADTQY

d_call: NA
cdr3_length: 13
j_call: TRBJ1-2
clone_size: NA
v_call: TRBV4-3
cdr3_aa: ASSQDREGDYGYT

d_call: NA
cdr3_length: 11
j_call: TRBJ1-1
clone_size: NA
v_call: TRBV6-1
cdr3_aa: ASSGGPGTEAF

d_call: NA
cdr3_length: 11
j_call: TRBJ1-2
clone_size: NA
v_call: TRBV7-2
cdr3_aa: ASSLAMEASYT

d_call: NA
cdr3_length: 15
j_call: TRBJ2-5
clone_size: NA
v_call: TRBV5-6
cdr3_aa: ASSLSLRASSKETQY

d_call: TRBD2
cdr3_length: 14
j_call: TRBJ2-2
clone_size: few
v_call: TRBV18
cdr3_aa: ASSPLGGGNTGELF

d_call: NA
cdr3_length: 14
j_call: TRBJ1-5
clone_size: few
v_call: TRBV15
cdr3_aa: ATSRDAGFGNQPQH

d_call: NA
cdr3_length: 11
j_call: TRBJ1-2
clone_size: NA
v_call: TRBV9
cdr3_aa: ASSERQNYGYT

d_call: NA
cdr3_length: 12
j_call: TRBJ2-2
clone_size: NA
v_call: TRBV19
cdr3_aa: ASSPLATGGELF

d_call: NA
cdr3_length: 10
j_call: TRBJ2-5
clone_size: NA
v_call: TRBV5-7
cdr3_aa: ASSLTQETQY

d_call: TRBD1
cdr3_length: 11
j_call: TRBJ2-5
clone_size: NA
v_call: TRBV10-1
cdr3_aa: ASTLTGDETQY

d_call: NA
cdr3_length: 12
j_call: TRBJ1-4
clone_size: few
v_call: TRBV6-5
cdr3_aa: ASRQSGGNEKLF

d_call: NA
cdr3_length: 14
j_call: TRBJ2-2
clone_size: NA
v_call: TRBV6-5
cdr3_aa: ASSYSSSPATGELF

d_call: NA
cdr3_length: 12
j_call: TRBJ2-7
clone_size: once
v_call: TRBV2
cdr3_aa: ASSDTGITYEQY

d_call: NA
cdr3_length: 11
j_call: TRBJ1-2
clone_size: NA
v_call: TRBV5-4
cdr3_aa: ASSFRSDYGYT

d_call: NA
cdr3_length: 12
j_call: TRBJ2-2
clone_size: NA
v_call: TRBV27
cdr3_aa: ASSRWGLTGELF

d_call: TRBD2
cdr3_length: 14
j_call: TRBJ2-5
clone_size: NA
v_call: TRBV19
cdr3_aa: ASSLLAGGSFETQY

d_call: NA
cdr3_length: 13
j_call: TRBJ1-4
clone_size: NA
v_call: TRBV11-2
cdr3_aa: ASSPTPKVFEKLF

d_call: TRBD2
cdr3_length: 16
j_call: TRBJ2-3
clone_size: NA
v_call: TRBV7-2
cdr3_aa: ASSLRPAVSLATDTQY

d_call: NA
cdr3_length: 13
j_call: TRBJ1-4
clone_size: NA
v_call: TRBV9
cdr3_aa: ASSVGTGESEKLF

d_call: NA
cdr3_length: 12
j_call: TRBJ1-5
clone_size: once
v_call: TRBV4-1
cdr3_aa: ASSLGYSNQPQH

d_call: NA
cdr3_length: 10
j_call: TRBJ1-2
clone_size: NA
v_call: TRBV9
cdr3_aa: ASSARTDGYT